This T cell receptor (beta chain) appears in the sequencing data of a study of blood T cell repertoires in COVID-19. Repertoires were generated with immunoSEQ multiplex PCR, while TCRdb's copy carries only in-frame clones and drops some. In the table there are some 140,000 clones, about 90% of which are singletons. The germline V gene encodes CDR1 MNHNS and CDR2 SASEGT. The V and J ends lost 3 bases and 6 bases respectively, with 9 bases between them. There are 13 residues in the CDR3. This clonotype originated in a man between 50 and 59 years old with acute or convalescent COVID-19. Sequencing used peripheral blood. The chain employs TRBV6-1 and TRBJ1-5, with no clear D. The CDR3 protein is CASSDRVVQPQHF. Here the CDR3 DNA reads TGTGCCAGCAGTGATCGGGTTGTTCAGCCCCAGCATTTT.